A selection of T cell receptor beta chains follows, all from one sample in a study of T cell changes during pregnancy in multiple sclerosis. The assay was immunoSEQ multiplex PCR, and TCRdb's table has in-frame clones only and misses some. The data hold about 73,000 clones, with approximately 92% observed a single time. Sequenced here: peripheral blood, sampled in the third trimester of pregnancy. These receptors originate from a female donor in good health, enrolled as a control in a pregnancy study. CDR3s include the opening cysteine and the closing phenylalanine or tryptophan. A D gene is named only where the DNA matches it firmly. A row's size may be missing; if present it is once, few, many or a size class.

CDR3 protein: CASSEGVGPQHF; CDR3 DNA: TGCGCCAGCAGTGAGGGAGTGGGGCCCCAGCATTTT; D gene: .; J gene: TRBJ1-5; clone size: .; V gene: TRBV10-2
CDR3 protein: CASSLVGYTF; CDR3 DNA: TGTGCCAGCAGTCTTGTTGGCTACACCTTC; D gene: .; J gene: TRBJ1-2; clone size: .; V gene: TRBV7-9
CDR3 protein: CASSHRDRAPSYEQYF; CDR3 DNA: TGTGCCAGCAGCCACCGGGACAGGGCCCCTTCCTACGAGCAGTACTTC; D gene: TRBD1; J gene: TRBJ2-7; clone size: .; V gene: TRBV11-2
CDR3 protein: CASSKRVGAGGRNEQFF; CDR3 DNA: TGTGCCAGCAGCAAACGGGTTGGGGCGGGGGGGCGCAATGAGCAGTTCTTC; D gene: TRBD2; J gene: TRBJ2-1; clone size: .; V gene: TRBV7-9
CDR3 protein: CASNLGGVNTEAFF; CDR3 DNA: TGTGCCAGCAACCTGGGGGGGGTGAACACTGAAGCTTTCTTT; D gene: .; J gene: TRBJ1-1; clone size: .; V gene: TRBV28
CDR3 protein: CASSESSGGFWDTQYF; CDR3 DNA: TGTGCCAGCAGTGAGTCTAGCGGGGGGTTTTGGGATACGCAGTATTTT; D gene: TRBD2; J gene: TRBJ2-3; clone size: .; V gene: TRBV6-1
CDR3 protein: CASSSTGEGQQYF; CDR3 DNA: TGTGCCAGCAGCTCAACAGGGGAAGGACAGCAGTACTTC; D gene: TRBD1; J gene: TRBJ2-7; clone size: .; V gene: TRBV7-3
CDR3 protein: CASSYAGYNSPLHF; CDR3 DNA: TGTGCCAGCAGTTACGCAGGGTATAATTCACCCCTCCACTTT; D gene: .; J gene: TRBJ1-6; clone size: .; V gene: TRBV6-6
CDR3 protein: CASSTQGLEQYF; CDR3 DNA: TGTGCCAGCAGCACGCAGGGGCTCGAGCAGTACTTC; D gene: .; J gene: TRBJ2-7; clone size: .; V gene: TRBV7-6
CDR3 protein: CASSEGPEEEQYF; CDR3 DNA: TGTGCCAGCAGTGAAGGTCCGGAGGAGGAGCAGTACTTC; D gene: .; J gene: TRBJ2-7; clone size: .; V gene: TRBV6-1
CDR3 protein: CASSPETGELFF; CDR3 DNA: TGTGCCAGCTCACCAGAGACCGGGGAGCTGTTTTTT; D gene: .; J gene: TRBJ2-2; clone size: .; V gene: TRBV18
CDR3 protein: CASSLSRMTEAFF; CDR3 DNA: TGTGCCAGCAGTTTATCGAGAATGACTGAAGCTTTCTTT; D gene: .; J gene: TRBJ1-1; clone size: .; V gene: TRBV27
CDR3 protein: CASSLEGRDYNEQFF; CDR3 DNA: TGTGCCAGCAGCTTAGAGGGCCGGGACTACAATGAGCAGTTCTTC; D gene: .; J gene: TRBJ2-1; clone size: .; V gene: TRBV7-2
CDR3 protein: CASSGLTYGYTF; CDR3 DNA: TGTGCCAGCAGCGGACTCACCTATGGCTACACCTTC; D gene: .; J gene: TRBJ1-2; clone size: .; V gene: TRBV9
CDR3 protein: CASNGGSPGDTQYF; CDR3 DNA: TGTGCCAGCAACGGGGGGAGCCCTGGAGATACGCAGTATTTT; D gene: TRBD2; J gene: TRBJ2-3; clone size: .; V gene: TRBV9
CDR3 protein: CASSLAPTTEQFF; CDR3 DNA: TGTGCCAGCAGCTTAGCACCCACAACTGAGCAGTTCTTC; D gene: .; J gene: TRBJ2-1; clone size: few; V gene: TRBV11-3
CDR3 protein: CASSGARDRGHEQYF; CDR3 DNA: TGTGCCAGCAGTGGGGCGCGGGACAGGGGCCACGAGCAGTACTTC; D gene: TRBD1; J gene: TRBJ2-7; clone size: once; V gene: TRBV2
CDR3 protein: CASSLVPEDEKLFF; CDR3 DNA: TGCGCCAGCAGCTTAGTGCCAGAAGATGAAAAACTGTTTTTT; D gene: .; J gene: TRBJ1-4; clone size: .; V gene: TRBV5-1
CDR3 protein: CASGPELGPEAFF; CDR3 DNA: TGTGCTAGTGGTCCAGAACTGGGGCCTGAAGCTTTCTTT; D gene: .; J gene: TRBJ1-1; clone size: .; V gene: TRBV12-5
CDR3 protein: CASSFIPGGVGNEQFF; CDR3 DNA: TGTGCCAGCAGTTTCATCCCCGGGGGGGTTGGCAATGAGCAGTTCTTC; D gene: TRBD2; J gene: TRBJ2-1; clone size: once; V gene: TRBV27
CDR3 protein: CASSYSWSQRLEQFF; CDR3 DNA: TGTGCCAGCAGTTACTCTTGGTCCCAGCGACTTGAGCAGTTCTTC; D gene: .; J gene: TRBJ2-1; clone size: .; V gene: TRBV6-5
CDR3 protein: CASSPRQGGETQYF; CDR3 DNA: TGCGCCAGCAGCCCGAGACAGGGGGGAGAGACCCAGTACTTC; D gene: TRBD1; J gene: TRBJ2-5; clone size: .; V gene: TRBV5-1
CDR3 protein: CSASAGHGQYF; CDR3 DNA: TGCAGTGCTAGTGCGGGGCATGGGCAGTACTTC; D gene: .; J gene: TRBJ2-7; clone size: .; V gene: TRBV20-1
CDR3 protein: CASSTLTGPNEKLFF; CDR3 DNA: TGTGCCAGCAGTACGTTAACAGGCCCTAATGAAAAACTGTTTTTT; D gene: .; J gene: TRBJ1-4; clone size: .; V gene: TRBV28
CDR3 protein: CASTGQGTDTQYF; CDR3 DNA: TGTGCCAGTACGGGACAGGGGACAGATACGCAGTATTTT; D gene: TRBD1; J gene: TRBJ2-3; clone size: .; V gene: TRBV19
CDR3 protein: CATSREGQLAYEQYF; CDR3 DNA: TGTGCCACCAGCAGAGAGGGACAGCTGGCCTACGAGCAGTACTTC; D gene: TRBD1; J gene: TRBJ2-7; clone size: .; V gene: TRBV15
CDR3 protein: CASSQGTGFSGDTQYF; CDR3 DNA: TGCGCCAGCAGCCAAGGGACAGGGTTTAGTGGAGATACGCAGTATTTT; D gene: TRBD1; J gene: TRBJ2-3; clone size: .; V gene: TRBV4-3
CDR3 protein: CASSSFAGGPEQYF; CDR3 DNA: TGTGCCAGCAGTTCCTTTGCCGGAGGGCCCGAGCAGTACTTC; D gene: .; J gene: TRBJ2-7; clone size: few; V gene: TRBV28
CDR3 protein: CASSTYSGQIAGGSYNEQFF; CDR3 DNA: TGCGCCAGCAGCACCTACTCAGGACAGATAGCGGGGGGCTCCTACAATGAGCAGTTCTTC; D gene: TRBD2; J gene: TRBJ2-1; clone size: .; V gene: TRBV5-1
CDR3 protein: CASSLGLPRGTGELFF; CDR3 DNA: TGCGCCAGCAGCCTGGGACTCCCCCGCGGCACCGGGGAGCTGTTTTTT; D gene: .; J gene: TRBJ2-2; clone size: .; V gene: TRBV4-1
CDR3 protein: CASSSGGDTQYF; CDR3 DNA: TGCGCCAGCAGCTCCGGAGGAGATACGCAGTATTTT; D gene: .; J gene: TRBJ2-3; clone size: .; V gene: TRBV5-1
CDR3 protein: CASSAESYNEQFF; CDR3 DNA: TGTGCCAGCAGTGCGGAGTCCTACAATGAGCAGTTCTTC; D gene: .; J gene: TRBJ2-1; clone size: .; V gene: TRBV6-1
CDR3 protein: CASSQERRGNTIYF; CDR3 DNA: TGCGCCAGCAGCCAAGAAAGGCGGGGAAACACCATATATTTT; D gene: .; J gene: TRBJ1-3; clone size: once; V gene: TRBV4-1
CDR3 protein: CASSLGQRYEQYF; CDR3 DNA: TGTGCCAGCAGCTTGGGACAGCGCTACGAGCAGTACTTC; D gene: TRBD1; J gene: TRBJ2-7; clone size: .; V gene: TRBV11-2
CDR3 protein: CASSPGTGQETQYF; CDR3 DNA: TGTGCCAGCTCACCCGGGACAGGCCAAGAGACCCAGTACTTC; D gene: TRBD1; J gene: TRBJ2-5; clone size: .; V gene: TRBV18